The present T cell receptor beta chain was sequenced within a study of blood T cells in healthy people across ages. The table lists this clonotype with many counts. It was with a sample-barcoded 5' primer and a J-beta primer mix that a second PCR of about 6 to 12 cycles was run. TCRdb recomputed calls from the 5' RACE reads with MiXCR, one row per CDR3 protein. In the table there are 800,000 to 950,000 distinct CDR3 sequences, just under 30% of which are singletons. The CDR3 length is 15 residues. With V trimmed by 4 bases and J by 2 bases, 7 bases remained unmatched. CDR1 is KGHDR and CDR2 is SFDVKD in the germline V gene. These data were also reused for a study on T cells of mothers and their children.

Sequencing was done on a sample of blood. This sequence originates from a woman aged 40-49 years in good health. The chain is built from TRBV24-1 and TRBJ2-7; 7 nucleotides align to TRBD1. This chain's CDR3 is CATSDSTGQTYEQYF. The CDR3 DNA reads TGTGCCACCAGTGACTCGACAGGGCAGACCTACGAGCAGTACTTC.